One and the same sample provided the 21 T cell receptor beta chains below, sequenced in a study of PD-1 blockade in classical Hodgkin lymphoma (dated by TCRdb to 2020 to 2022). Library creation used the immunoSEQ multiplex PCR assay. The table was pulled from immuneACCESS by TCRdb, which kept in-frame rearrangements only. Such tables lose some clones; where checked, under half of the loss comes from unresolved V genes, and the rest has no known cause. Counted in this sample were fewer than 30,000 clones; around 80% of them appeared once. The ten largest clonotypes hold around 10% of the sample. The time point label here, explained by the study, means: cycle 2 day 1 (C2D1) of nivolumab. Every trial patient had relapsed after autologous stem cell transplantation, and cohorts A, B and C differed in prior brentuximab vedotin exposure. The input for sequencing was peripheral blood mononuclear cells (PBMCs), taken before the second cycle of nivolumab. The receptor source for this set is a human donor with classical Hodgkin lymphoma.

The CDR3 region is CASSLVWVTGQETQYF. Written as DNA, the CDR3 is TGTGCCAGCAGCTTAGTATGGGTGACAGGGCAAGAGACCCAGTACTTC. The rearrangement joins TRBV11-2 to TRBJ2-5, with 7 bases aligning to TRBD1. The CDR3 totals 16 residues. CDR1 is SGHAT and CDR2 is FQNNGV in the germline V gene. The trim removed 1 base at V and 2 bases at J, leaving 7 bases unmatched.

The V call is TRBV4-3, the J call TRBJ1-6; D is possibly TRBD1 (5 bases). Between the trimmed V and J ends, which lost 0 bases and 7 bases, there was a span of 10 bases. The CDR3 runs to 15 residues. Germline CDR1 reads LGHNA; CDR2 reads YSLEER. The CDR3 DNA reads as TGCGCCAGCAGCCAAGACCAGGGCTGGAATTCACCCCTCCACTTT. Translated, it gives CASSQDQGWNSPLHF.

This clone appeared once. The chain carries TRBV4-1 and TRBJ1-1, with D tentatively TRBD1 (6 bases). This CDR3 comprises 15 residues. Germline assignment: CDR1 MGHRA and CDR2 YSYEKL. The V end lost 3 bases, the J end lost 4 bases, and 15 bases lay between the germline ends. The CDR3 sequence is CASSHGDTLGTEAFF. Here the CDR3 DNA reads TGCGCCAGCAGCCATGGGGACACCCTGGGCACTGAAGCTTTCTTT.

The CDR3 is CASSPRGGHARRYF. The CDR3, as DNA: TGTGCCAGCAGCCCGCGGGGGGGCCACGCTCGTCGGTATTTT. The gene calls are TRBV5-6 and TRBJ2-3, with TRBD2 identical over 9 bases. Germline CDR1 SGHDT, CDR2 YYEEEE. V dropped 4 bases and J dropped 14; count of bases not matched to a gene: 14. The CDR3 totals 14 residues.

V gene TRBV7-9 combines with J gene TRBJ2-7; 7 positions match TRBD1. V shed 6 bases, J shed 5 bases, and the junction held 7 bases outside the gene matches. The CDR3 loop spans 13 amino acids. Germline V gene lookup returns CDR1 SEHNR and CDR2 FQNEAQ (reference sequence). The CDR3 sequence is CASRETGFDEQYF. CDR3 sequence (DNA): TGTGCCAGCAGGGAGACAGGGTTTGACGAGCAGTACTTC.

This clone is classed as medium-sized (0.01 to 0.1%). The chain uses TRBV5-1 and TRBJ1-1; D perhaps matches TRBD1 (5 bases). V gave up 4 bases and J gave up 1 base, with 5 bases separating them. The CDR3 has 12 residues. Germline CDR1 is SGHRS and CDR2 is YFSETQ. The CDR3 reads CASSQGNTEAFF. CDR3 in DNA: TGCGCCAGCAGCCAGGGGAACACTGAAGCTTTCTTT.

This clone was recorded a few times. The rearrangement links TRBV28 to TRBJ2-7; D unclear. Germline CDR1 and CDR2: MDHEN and SYDVKM. The CDR3 has 11 residues. Trimming shortened V by 5 bases and J by 5 bases, and 7 bases separated the two germline ends. CDR3 residues: CASSPLNEQYF. CDR3 sequence (DNA): TGTGCCAGCAGTCCCCTGAACGAGCAGTACTTC.

This sequence joins TRBV7-9 and TRBJ2-7, with TRBD2 identical over 7 bases. Trimming cost V 5 bases and J 2 bases; bases outside gene matches: 6. The CDR3 extends over 14 amino acids. CDR1 and CDR2 from the germline V gene are SEHNR and FQNEAQ (reference sequence). The CDR3 DNA reads as TGTGCCAGCAGCCCCCGGGGACTACCCTACGAGCAGTACTTC. It translates to CASSPRGLPYEQYF.

The chain links TRBV7-9 to TRBJ1-4; tentative D call: TRBD1 (5 bases). Trimming took 5 bases from V and 6 from J, leaving 13 bases between them. Germline V gene lookup returns CDR1 SEHNR and CDR2 FQNEAQ (reference sequence). The CDR3 extends over 14 amino acids. The chain's CDR3 is CASSPPGDDEKLFF. Written as DNA, the CDR3 is TGTGCCAGCAGCCCCCCGGGGGACGATGAAAAACTGTTTTTT.

This sequence joins TRBV19 and TRBJ1-2, with D uncertain. The germline gives CDR1 LNHDA, CDR2 SQIVND (reference sequence). V dropped 3 bases and J dropped 4 bases, with 9 bases sitting between them. The CDR3 has 13 amino acids. In DNA form, the CDR3 reads TGTGCCAGTAGTATCGGAGGTTCCTATGGCTACACCTTC. Translation gives CASSIGGSYGYTF.

The rearrangement links TRBV7-6 to TRBJ2-1; D unresolved. CDR3 length: 16 residues. Trimming shortened V by 5 bases and J by 1 base, and 15 bases separated the two germline ends. Germline values: CDR1 SGHVS, CDR2 FNYEAQ. The CDR3 is CASSEYGLSSYNEQFF. In DNA form, the CDR3 reads TGTGCCAGCAGCGAGTATGGCCTATCTTCCTACAATGAGCAGTTCTTC.

The V call is TRBV4-1, the J call TRBJ1-1; the D gene is possibly TRBD1 (6 bases). The CDR3 extends over 15 amino acids. Trimming stripped 2 bases from V and 0 bases from J, with 10 bases between. CDR1 and CDR2 (germline): MGHRA, YSYEKL. The CDR3 loop reads CASSQNRELNTEAFF. In DNA form, the CDR3 reads TGCGCCAGCAGCCAAAACAGGGAACTGAACACTGAAGCTTTCTTT.

The genes are TRBV5-4 and TRBJ1-6; D is possibly TRBD1 (5 bases). CDR3 length equals 14 residues. Germline values: CDR1 SGHNT, CDR2 YYREEE (reference sequence). The germline V and J ends were trimmed by 1 base and 5 bases, with 7 bases remaining between them. DNA for the CDR3: TGTGCCAGCAGCTTGCAGGGTGATAATTCACCCCTCCACTTT. Amino acids: CASSLQGDNSPLHF.

The chain joins TRBV19 to TRBJ2-1, with 9 bases lining up with TRBD2. The CDR3 extends over 13 amino acids. V trimming: 1 base; J trimming: 10 bases; junction bases outside the gene matches: 2. Germline loops: CDR1 LNHDA, CDR2 SQIVND (reference sequence). The CDR3 nucleotides read TGTGCCAGTAGTATAGGGCTAGCGGGGGAGCAGTTCTTC. Protein: CASSIGLAGEQFF.

The chain carries TRBV19 and TRBJ1-4; the match to TRBD1 covers 10 bases. Germline CDR1 reads LNHDA; CDR2 reads SQIVND (reference sequence). CDR3 size: 14 residues. Trimming took 7 bases from V and 8 from J; bases not matched to a gene: 7. In DNA form, the CDR3 reads TGTGCCAGTATATCGGGACAGGGGCCAGAAAAACTGTTTTTT. Protein: CASISGQGPEKLFF.

This chain connects TRBV9 to TRBJ2-1, with D perhaps TRBD1 (7 bases). The germline V gene has CDR1 SGDLS and CDR2 YYNGEE. Between the trimmed V and J ends, which lost 4 bases and 8 bases, there was a span of 13 bases. The CDR3 extends over 13 amino acids. The CDR3 region is CASSPDREDEQFF. The CDR3 coding sequence is TGTGCCAGCAGCCCAGACAGGGAGGATGAGCAGTTCTTC. The entire variable domain, with the rest obtained from reference TRBV9 and TRBJ2-1, is as follows: DSGVTQTPKHLITATGQRVTLRCSPRSGDLSVYWYQQSLDQGLQFLIQYYNGEERAKGNILERFSAQQFPDLHSELNLSSLELGDSALYFCASSPDREDEQFFGPGTRLTVL.

This clone is labeled medium-sized. The chain couples TRBV4-2 to TRBJ1-2; D perhaps matches TRBD1 (6 bases). Between the trimmed V and J ends, which lost 1 base and 5 bases, there was a span of 20 bases. The CDR3 is 17 residues long. Germline CDR1 is LGHNA and CDR2 is YNFKEQ. CDR3: CASSQGTPDRTLYGYTF. DNA of the CDR3: TGTGCCAGCAGCCAAGGTACCCCAGACAGGACCCTATATGGCTACACCTTC.

The chain recombines TRBV28 with TRBJ2-7, with 7 bases fitting TRBD1. CDR1 and CDR2 from the germline V gene are MDHEN and SYDVKM. The CDR3 is 14 residues long. Trimming cost V 4 bases and J 2 bases; bases outside gene matches: 5. The CDR3 nucleotides are TGTGCCAGCAGTTGGATTGACAGGGCCTACGAGCAGTACTTC. Its translation: CASSWIDRAYEQYF.

V is TRBV19 and J is TRBJ1-1; D is unresolved. Germline CDR1 reads LNHDA; CDR2 reads SQIVND (reference sequence). V was shortened by 4 bases and J by 4 bases, with 13 bases between the two germline ends. CDR3 length equals 14 residues. The CDR3 is CASSTEAWGTEAFF. In nucleotides, the CDR3 is TGTGCCAGTAGTACGGAGGCCTGGGGCACTGAAGCTTTCTTT.

V usage is TRBV25-1 and J usage is TRBJ1-2; D may be TRBD1 (5 bases). Trimming shortened V by 3 bases and J by 6 bases, and 17 bases separated the two germline ends. CDR3 size: 15 residues. CDR1 is MGHDK and CDR2 is SYGVNS in the germline V gene. The CDR3 is CASSDHRTWVDGYTF. In nucleotides, the CDR3 is TGTGCCAGCAGTGACCACAGGACTTGGGTGGATGGCTACACCTTC.

In DNA, the CDR3 is TGTGCTAGTAGGGCTAGTCAGGGGGGGGTGTTTTTT. This codes for CASRASQGGVFF. This sequence joins TRBV12-5 and TRBJ2-2; D tentatively fits TRBD1 or TRBD2 (7 bases each). Trimming left V 8 bases short and J 15 bases short, with 19 bases between. The CDR3 has 12 residues. Looked up from germline, CDR1 is LGHNT and CDR2 is FRNRAP.